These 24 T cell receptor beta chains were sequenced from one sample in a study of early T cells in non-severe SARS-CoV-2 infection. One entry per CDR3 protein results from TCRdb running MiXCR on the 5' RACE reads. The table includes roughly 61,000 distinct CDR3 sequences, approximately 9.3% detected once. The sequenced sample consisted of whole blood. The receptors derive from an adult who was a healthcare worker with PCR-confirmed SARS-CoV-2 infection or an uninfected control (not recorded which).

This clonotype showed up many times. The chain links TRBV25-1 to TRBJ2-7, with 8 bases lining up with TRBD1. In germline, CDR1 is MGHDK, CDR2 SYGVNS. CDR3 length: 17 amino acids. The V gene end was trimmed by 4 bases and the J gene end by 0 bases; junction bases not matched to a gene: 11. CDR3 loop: CASSGSGVGTGSYEQYF. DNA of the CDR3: TGTGCCAGCAGTGGGTCCGGTGTAGGGACAGGCTCCTACGAGCAGTACTTC.

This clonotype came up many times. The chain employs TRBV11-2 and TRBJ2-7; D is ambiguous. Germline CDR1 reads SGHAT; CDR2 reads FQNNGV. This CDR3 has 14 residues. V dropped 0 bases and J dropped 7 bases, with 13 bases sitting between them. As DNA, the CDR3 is TGTGCCAGCAGCTTAGATGGTAGTTTTGGTGAGCAGTACTTC. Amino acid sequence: CASSLDGSFGEQYF.

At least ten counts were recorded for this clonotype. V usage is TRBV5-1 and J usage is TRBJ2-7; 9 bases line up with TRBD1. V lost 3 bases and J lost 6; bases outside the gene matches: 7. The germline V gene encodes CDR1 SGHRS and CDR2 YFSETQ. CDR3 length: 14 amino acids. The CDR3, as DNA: TGCGCCAGCAGCTCGGGACAGGGCCGGGGCGAGCAGTACTTC. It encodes CASSSGQGRGEQYF.

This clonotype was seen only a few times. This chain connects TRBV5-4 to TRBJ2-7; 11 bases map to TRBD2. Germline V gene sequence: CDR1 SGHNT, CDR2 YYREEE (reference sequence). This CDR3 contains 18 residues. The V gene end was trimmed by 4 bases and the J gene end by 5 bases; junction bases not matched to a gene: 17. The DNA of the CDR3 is TGTGCCAGCAGCGGAGGGACAGGAGTTGGACTAGCGGGTGACGAGCAGTACTTC. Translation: CASSGGTGVGLAGDEQYF.

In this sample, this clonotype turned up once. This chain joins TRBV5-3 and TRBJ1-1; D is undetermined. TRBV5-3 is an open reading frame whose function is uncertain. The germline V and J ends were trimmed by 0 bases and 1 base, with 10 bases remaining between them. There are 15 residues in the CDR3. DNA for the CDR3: TGTGCCAGAAGCTTGGCCATACGGAAGAACACTGAAGCTTTCTTT. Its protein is CARSLAIRKNTEAFF.

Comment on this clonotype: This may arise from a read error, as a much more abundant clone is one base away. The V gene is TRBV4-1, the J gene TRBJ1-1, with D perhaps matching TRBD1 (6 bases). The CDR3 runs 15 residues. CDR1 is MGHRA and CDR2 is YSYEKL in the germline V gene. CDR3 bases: TGCACCAGCAGACACAGGGATATTATGAACACTGAAGCTTTCTTT. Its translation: CTSRHRDIMNTEAFF.

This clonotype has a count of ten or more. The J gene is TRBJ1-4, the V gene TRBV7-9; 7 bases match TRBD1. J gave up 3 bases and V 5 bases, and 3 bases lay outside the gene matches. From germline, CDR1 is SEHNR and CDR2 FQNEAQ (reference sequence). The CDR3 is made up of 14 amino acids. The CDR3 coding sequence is TGTGCCAGCAGCGACAGGGCGGCTAATGAAAAACTGTTTTTT. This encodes CASSDRAANEKLFF. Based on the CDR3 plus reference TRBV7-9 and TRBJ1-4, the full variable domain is DTGVSQNPRHKITKRGQNVTFRCDPISEHNRLYWYRQTLGQGPEFLTYFQNEAQLEKSRLLSDRFSAERPKGSFSTLEIQRTEQGDSAMYLCASSDRAANEKLFFGSGTQLSVL.

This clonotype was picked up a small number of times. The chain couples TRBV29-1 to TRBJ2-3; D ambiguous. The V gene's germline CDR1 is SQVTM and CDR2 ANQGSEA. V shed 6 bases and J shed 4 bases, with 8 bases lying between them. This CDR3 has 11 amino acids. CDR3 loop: CSVATSDTQYF. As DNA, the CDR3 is TGCAGCGTCGCGACCTCAGATACGCAGTATTTT.

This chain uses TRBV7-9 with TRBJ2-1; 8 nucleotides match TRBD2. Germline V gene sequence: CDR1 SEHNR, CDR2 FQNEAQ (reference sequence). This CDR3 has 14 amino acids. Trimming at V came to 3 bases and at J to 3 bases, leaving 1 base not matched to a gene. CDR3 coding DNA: TGTGCCAGCAGCTTTACTAGCGGCTACAATGAGCAGTTCTTC. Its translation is CASSFTSGYNEQFF.

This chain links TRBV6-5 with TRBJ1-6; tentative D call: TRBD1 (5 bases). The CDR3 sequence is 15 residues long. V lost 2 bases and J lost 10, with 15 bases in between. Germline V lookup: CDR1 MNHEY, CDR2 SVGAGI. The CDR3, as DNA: TGTGCCAGCAGTTACATAGGGACCGCCGTATCACCCCTCCACTTT. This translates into CASSYIGTAVSPLHF.

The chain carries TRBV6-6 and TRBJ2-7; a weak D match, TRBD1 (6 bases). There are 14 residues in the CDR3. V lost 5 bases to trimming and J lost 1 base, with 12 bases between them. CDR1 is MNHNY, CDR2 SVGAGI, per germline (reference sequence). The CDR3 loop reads CASSTDRVSYEQYF. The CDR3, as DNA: TGTGCCAGCAGTACGGACAGAGTATCCTACGAGCAGTACTTC.

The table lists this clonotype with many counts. The CDR3 loop is CASSSTDFDRGLRDTQYF. CDR3 bases: TGTGCCAGCAGCTCCACCGATTTCGACAGGGGGCTAAGGGATACGCAGTATTTT. The chain couples TRBV5-5 to TRBJ2-3, with 10 bases matching TRBD1. This CDR3 has 18 amino acids. Per germline, CDR1 SGHKS and CDR2 YYEKEE (reference sequence). V gave up 3 bases and J gave up 6 bases; unmatched junction bases: 16.

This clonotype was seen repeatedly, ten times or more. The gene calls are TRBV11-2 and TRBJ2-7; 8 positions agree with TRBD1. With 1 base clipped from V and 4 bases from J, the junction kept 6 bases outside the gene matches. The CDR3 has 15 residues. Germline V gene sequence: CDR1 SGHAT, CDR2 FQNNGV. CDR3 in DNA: TGTGCCAGCAGCTTAGGTCGACAGGGGACTTACGAGCAGTACTTC. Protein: CASSLGRQGTYEQYF.

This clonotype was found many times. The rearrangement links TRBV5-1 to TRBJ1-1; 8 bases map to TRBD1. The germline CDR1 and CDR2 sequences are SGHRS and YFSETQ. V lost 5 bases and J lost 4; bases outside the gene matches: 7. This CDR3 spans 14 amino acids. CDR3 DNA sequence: TGCGCCAGCAGGGACAGGGACTGGATCACTGAAGCTTTCTTT. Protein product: CASRDRDWITEAFF.

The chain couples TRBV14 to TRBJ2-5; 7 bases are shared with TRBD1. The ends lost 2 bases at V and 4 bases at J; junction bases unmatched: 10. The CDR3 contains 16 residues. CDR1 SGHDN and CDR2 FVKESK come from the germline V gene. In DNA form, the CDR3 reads TGTGCCAGCAGCCAACAAAAGCTGGACAGGTCAGAGACCCAGTACTTC. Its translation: CASSQQKLDRSETQYF.

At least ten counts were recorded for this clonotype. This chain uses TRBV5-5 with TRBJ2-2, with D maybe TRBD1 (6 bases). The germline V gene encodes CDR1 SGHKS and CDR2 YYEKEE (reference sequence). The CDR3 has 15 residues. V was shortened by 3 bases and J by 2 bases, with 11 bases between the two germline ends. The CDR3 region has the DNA TGTGCCAGCAGCTCCCGGACAGTAAACACCGGGGAGCTGTTTTTT. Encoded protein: CASSSRTVNTGELFF.

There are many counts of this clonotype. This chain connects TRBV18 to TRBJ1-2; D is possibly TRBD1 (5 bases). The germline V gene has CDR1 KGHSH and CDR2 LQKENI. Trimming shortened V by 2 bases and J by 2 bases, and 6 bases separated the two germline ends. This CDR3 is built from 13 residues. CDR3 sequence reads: CASSPSGNYGYTF. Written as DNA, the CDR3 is TGTGCCAGCTCACCATCAGGGAACTATGGCTACACCTTC.

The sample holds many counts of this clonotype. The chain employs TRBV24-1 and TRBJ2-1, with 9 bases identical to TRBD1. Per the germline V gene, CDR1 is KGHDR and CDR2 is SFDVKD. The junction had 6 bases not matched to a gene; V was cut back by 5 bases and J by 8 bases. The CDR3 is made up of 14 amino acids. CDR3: CATSGTGDKHEQFF. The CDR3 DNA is TGTGCCACCAGTGGGACAGGGGATAAACATGAGCAGTTCTTC.

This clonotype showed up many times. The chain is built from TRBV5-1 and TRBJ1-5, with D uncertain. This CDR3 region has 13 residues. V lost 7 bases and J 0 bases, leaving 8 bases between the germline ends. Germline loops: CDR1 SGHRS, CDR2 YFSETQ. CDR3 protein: CASGLDSNQPQHF. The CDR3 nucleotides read TGCGCCAGCGGTCTCGATAGCAATCAGCCCCAGCATTTT.

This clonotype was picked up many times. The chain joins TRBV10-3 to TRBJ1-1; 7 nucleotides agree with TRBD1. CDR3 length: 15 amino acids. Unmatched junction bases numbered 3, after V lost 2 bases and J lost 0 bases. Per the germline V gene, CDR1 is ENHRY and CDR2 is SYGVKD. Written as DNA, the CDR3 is TGTGCCATCAGTGAGAGACAGGGATTGAACACTGAAGCTTTCTTT. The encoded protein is CAISERQGLNTEAFF.

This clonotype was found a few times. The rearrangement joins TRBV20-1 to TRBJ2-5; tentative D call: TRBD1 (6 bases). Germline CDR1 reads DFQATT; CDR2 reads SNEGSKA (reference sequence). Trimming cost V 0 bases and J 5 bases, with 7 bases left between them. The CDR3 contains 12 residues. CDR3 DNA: TGCAGTGCTAGAGAAGACAGGGAGACCCAGTACTTC. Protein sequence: CSAREDRETQYF.

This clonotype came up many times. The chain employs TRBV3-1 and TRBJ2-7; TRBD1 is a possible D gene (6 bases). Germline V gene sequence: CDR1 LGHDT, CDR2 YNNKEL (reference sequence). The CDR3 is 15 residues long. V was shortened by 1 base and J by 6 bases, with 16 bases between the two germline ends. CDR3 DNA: TGTGCCAGCAGCCAAGGAGACAGGTTGTCAAGCGAGCAGTACTTC. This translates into CASSQGDRLSSEQYF.

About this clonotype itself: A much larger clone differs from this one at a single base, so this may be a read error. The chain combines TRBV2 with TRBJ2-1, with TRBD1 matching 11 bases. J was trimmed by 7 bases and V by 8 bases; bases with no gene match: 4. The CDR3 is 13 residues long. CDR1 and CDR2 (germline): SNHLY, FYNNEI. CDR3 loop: CASGGQGGNEQFF. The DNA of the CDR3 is TGTGCCAGCGGGGGACAGGGGGGGAATGAGCAGTTCTTC.

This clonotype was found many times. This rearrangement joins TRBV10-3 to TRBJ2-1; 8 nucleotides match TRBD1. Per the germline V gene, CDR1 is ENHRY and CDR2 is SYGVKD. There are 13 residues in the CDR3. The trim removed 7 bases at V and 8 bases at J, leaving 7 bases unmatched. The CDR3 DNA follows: TGTGCCATCAAAATACAGGGGGGAGATGAGCAGTTCTTC. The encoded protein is CAIKIQGGDEQFF.